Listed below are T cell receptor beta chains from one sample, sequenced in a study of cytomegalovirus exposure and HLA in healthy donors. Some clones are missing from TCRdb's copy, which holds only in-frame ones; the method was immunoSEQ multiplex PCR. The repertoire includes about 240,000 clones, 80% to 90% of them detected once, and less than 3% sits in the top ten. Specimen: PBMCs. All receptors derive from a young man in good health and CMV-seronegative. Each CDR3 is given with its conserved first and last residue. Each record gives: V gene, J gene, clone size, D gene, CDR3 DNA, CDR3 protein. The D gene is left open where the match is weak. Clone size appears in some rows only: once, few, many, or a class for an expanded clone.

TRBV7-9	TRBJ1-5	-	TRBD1	TGTGCCAGCAGCCCTACAACAGGGGTCAATCAGCCCCAGCATTTT	CASSPTTGVNQPQHF
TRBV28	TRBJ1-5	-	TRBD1	TGTGCCAGCAGTCCCTCGGGACAGGGAAACCAGCCCCAGCATTTT	CASSPSGQGNQPQHF
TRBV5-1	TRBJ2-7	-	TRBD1	TGCGCCAGCACCTGGGAACCTACAGGGGGCAGTTACGAGCAGTACTTC	CASTWEPTGGSYEQYF
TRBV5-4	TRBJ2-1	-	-	TGTGCCAGCAGCTTAGGCGGGGAGTACAATGAGCAGTTCTTC	CASSLGGEYNEQFF
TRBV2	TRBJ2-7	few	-	TGTGCCAGCAGTGAAGAAGGGGATGAGCAGTACTTC	CASSEEGDEQYF
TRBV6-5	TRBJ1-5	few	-	TGTGCCAGCAGTTACCGGGGAAAACAGCCCCAGCATTTT	CASSYRGKQPQHF
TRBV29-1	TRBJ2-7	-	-	TGCAGCGTTGAACTTGGCAGTCCCTACGAGCAGTACTTC	CSVELGSPYEQYF
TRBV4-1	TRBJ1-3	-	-	TGCGCCAGCAGCCAAGCCGGGATCCGAAACACCATATATTTT	CASSQAGIRNTIYF
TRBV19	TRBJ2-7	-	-	TGTGCCAGTGATAGCCCGGGGATGCACGAGCAGTACTTC	CASDSPGMHEQYF
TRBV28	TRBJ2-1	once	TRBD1	TGTGCCAGCAGGGACAGGGGCCGCCCGGTTTTGGAGCAGTTCTTC	CASRDRGRPVLEQFF
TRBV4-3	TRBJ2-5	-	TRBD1	TGCGCCAGCAGCTTCCGGGACAGGGTCGGAGAGACCCAGTACTTC	CASSFRDRVGETQYF
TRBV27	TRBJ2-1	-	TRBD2	TGTGCCAGCAGTCCATTAGCCCCGGGACTAGCGGGGGACAATGAGCAGTTCTTC	CASSPLAPGLAGDNEQFF
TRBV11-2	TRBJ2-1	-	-	TGTGCCAGCAGCCCCCTGGCCACCAATGAGCAGTTCTTC	CASSPLATNEQFF
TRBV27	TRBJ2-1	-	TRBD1	TGTGCCAGTGCACTCGGGACAGGCCCCTACAATGAGCAGTTCTTC	CASALGTGPYNEQFF
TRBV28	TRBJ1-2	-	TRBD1	TGTGCCAGCAGGGGGGGGACAGGGGAGGCCTATGGCTACACCTTC	CASRGGTGEAYGYTF
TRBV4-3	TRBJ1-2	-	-	TGCGCCAGCAGCCAGACTGACTCCTATGGCTACACCTTC	CASSQTDSYGYTF
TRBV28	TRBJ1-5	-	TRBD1	TGTGCCAGCAGCGCGGGACAGCTGGGCAATCAGCCCCAGCATTTT	CASSAGQLGNQPQHF
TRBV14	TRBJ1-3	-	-	TGTGCCAGCAGCCAAGATATAGACTCTGGAAACACCATATATTTT	CASSQDIDSGNTIYF
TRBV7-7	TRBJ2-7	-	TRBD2	TGTGCCAGCAGCTTTTCGGAGGCTAGCGGGGTCTACGAGCAGTACTTC	CASSFSEASGVYEQYF
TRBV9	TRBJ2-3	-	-	TGTGCCAGCAGCGCCCATCCGGGACTCCTCACAGATACGCAGTATTTT	CASSAHPGLLTDTQYF
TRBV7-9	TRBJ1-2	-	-	TGTGCCAGCAGCTCGACGGCGGCTAACTATGGCTACACCTTC	CASSSTAANYGYTF
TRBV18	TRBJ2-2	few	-	TGTGCCAGCTCTCGACAGACTCCGAACACCGGGGAGCTGTTTTTT	CASSRQTPNTGELFF
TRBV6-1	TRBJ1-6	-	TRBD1	TGTGCCAGCAGTGAACTAAGGACAGGGATGTCACCCCTCCACTTT	CASSELRTGMSPLHF
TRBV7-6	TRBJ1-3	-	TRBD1	TGTGCCAGCAGCTCTACAGGGGCTGGAAACACCATATATTTT	CASSSTGAGNTIYF
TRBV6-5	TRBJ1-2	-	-	TGTGCCAGCAGGTCCTACCCACAGGGCGGCTATGGCTACACCTTC	CASRSYPQGGYGYTF
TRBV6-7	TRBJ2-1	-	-	TGTGCCACCCACGATAGGCTAGGGGAGTTCTTC	CATHDRLGEFF
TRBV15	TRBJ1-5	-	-	TGTGCCACCAGCAGAGACAACAGAGATCAGCCCCAGCATTTT	CATSRDNRDQPQHF
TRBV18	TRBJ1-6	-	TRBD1	TGTGCCAGCTCACCATGGGAAAACAGGGGCAATAATTCACCCCTCCACTTT	CASSPWENRGNNSPLHF
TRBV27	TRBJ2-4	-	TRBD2	TGTGCCAGCAGTTTCTCCGGGACCCCGGGGGGCATTCAGTACTTC	CASSFSGTPGGIQYF
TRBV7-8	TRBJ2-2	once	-	TGTGCCAGCAGTCAAATTCAGGAGAACACCGGGGAGCTGTTTTTT	CASSQIQENTGELFF
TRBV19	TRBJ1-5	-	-	TGTGCCAGTAGTATAAGGACGGAGGGATATCAGCCCCAGCATTTT	CASSIRTEGYQPQHF
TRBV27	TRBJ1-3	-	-	TGTGCCAGCAGTTTCGAAGGACACAAACTCCCCAACTCTGGAAACACCATATATTTT	CASSFEGHKLPNSGNTIYF
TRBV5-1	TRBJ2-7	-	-	TGCGCCAGCAGCTTGGATTGGGGGGGCGGAGGCTACGAGCAGTACTTC	CASSLDWGGGGYEQYF
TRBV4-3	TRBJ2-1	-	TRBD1	TGCGCCAGCAGCCGGGGTGCAGGGGGCCGGTACAATGAGCAGTTCTTC	CASSRGAGGRYNEQFF
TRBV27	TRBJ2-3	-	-	TGTGCCAGCAGTTTTAGACAGGGCACAGATACGCAGTATTTT	CASSFRQGTDTQYF
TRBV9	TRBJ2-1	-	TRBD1	TGTGCCAGCAGCTCATACAGGGGGCGGAGGGGCTACAATGAGCAGTTCTTC	CASSSYRGRRGYNEQFF